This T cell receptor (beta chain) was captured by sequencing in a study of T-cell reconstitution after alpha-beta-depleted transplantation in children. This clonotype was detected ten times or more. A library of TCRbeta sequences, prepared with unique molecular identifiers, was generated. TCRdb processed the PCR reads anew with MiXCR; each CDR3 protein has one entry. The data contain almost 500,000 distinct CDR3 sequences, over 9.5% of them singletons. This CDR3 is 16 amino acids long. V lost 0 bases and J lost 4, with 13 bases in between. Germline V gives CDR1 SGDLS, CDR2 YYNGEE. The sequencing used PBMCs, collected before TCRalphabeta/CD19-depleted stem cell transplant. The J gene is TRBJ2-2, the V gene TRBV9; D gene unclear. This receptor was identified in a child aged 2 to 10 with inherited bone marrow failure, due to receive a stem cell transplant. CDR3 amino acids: CASSVGRGRATGELFF. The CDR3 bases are TGTGCCAGCAGCGTAGGTAGAGGAAGGGCCACCGGGGAGCTGTTTTTT. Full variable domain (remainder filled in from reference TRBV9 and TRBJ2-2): DSGVTQTPKHLITATGQRVTLRCSPRSGDLSVYWYQQSLDQGLQFLIQYYNGEERAKGNILERFSAQQFPDLHSELNLSSLELGDSALYFCASSVGRGRATGELFFGEGSRLTVL.